This entry is about one T cell receptor beta chain. The data belong to a study of blood T cell repertoires in COVID-19. About the research overall: Whether acute or convalescent, the COVID-19 samples came from the United States, Italy and Spain. PBMCs, B-cell-depleted T cells, or T cells were the source of the cDNA or gDNA that made up the material.

The V gene lost 4 bases and the J gene lost 0 bases, with 15 bases spanning the gap. The length of the CDR3 is 16 residues. Germline assignment: CDR1 MNHNS and CDR2 SASEGT. Authors' analysis steps: Reference gene primer amplification gave estimated nucleated cell counts. Some clones are missing from TCRdb's copy, which holds only in-frame ones; the method was immunoSEQ multiplex PCR. V, J and clone size are those of that table, while D and trimming were read from the DNA. The repertoire holds 250,000 to 300,000 clones, with about 87% as singletons. The receptor comes from a middle-aged woman who had recovered from COVID-19. The V gene is TRBV6-1, the J gene TRBJ1-1; TRBD1 might be the D (5 bases). The specimen sequenced was peripheral blood. CDR3 nucleotides: TGTGCCAGCAGTGGGGGGGGACTAATTTTGAACACTGAAGCTTTCTTT. This sequence encodes CASSGGGLILNTEAFF.